This T cell receptor beta chain is from a study of T-cell reconstitution after alpha-beta-depleted transplantation in children. Study results and limitations: Certain patients had high TCRbeta diversity at day 60, and it came from recipient T cells and thymic progenitors that survived. A year had passed since transplant, and T-cell counts and diversity by then came mostly from newly produced T cells. Several hundred rapidly expanded clones from non-depleted graft cells reportedly supplied alpha-beta T cells about two months post-transplant.

This clonotype was found a few times. As yet, its antigen is unknown. The germline gives CDR1 ENHRY, CDR2 SYGVKD. CDR3 length equals 10 residues. Trimming stripped 10 bases from V and 5 bases from J, with 6 bases between. Unique molecular identifiers were incorporated into the prepared TCRbeta library. MiXCR, applied by TCRdb to the PCR reads, yields one record per CDR3 protein. The repertoire holds fewer than 750,000 distinct CDR3 sequences, with about 23% as singletons. The sequence came from a boy in the first two years of life who had a stem cell transplant for acute myeloid leukemia, so the T cells may come from the graft donor. The input for sequencing was PBMCs, mostly from graft donor cells, taken 360 days after TCRalphabeta/CD19-depleted stem cell transplant. V is TRBV10-3 and J is TRBJ1-5; unclear D gene. For the CDR3, the DNA is TGTGCCAGGCCAGATCAGCCCCAGCATTTT. It translates to CARPDQPQHF.